This entry concerns a single T cell receptor beta chain. Antigen unknown. Cycle 7 day 1, cycle 4 day 1, and baseline were the timepoints at which blood was sampled. This sample stems from a study of OX40 agonist ivuxolimab in advanced cancers. General study findings and limits: Blood T cells, both CD4+ and CD8+, expanded clonally by week 6 at 0.1 to 3.0 mg/kg. CD8+ T cells showed, on average, more clonal expansion than CD4+ cells.

Profiled with immunoSEQ multiplex PCR; TCRdb holds only in-frame clones, not every one. Of 70,000 to 75,000 clones listed, 85% are singletons. This sequence was found in an adult with an advanced solid tumor such as melanoma, head and neck, liver or kidney cancer. The sample consisted of CD4+ or CD8+ T cells sorted from blood, taken in a trial of the OX40 agonist ivuxolimab.

CDR3 in DNA: TGCGCCAGCAGCAGAGACGGGACTAGCCAACCTAGCACAGATACGCAGTATTTT. Protein: CASSRDGTSQPSTDTQYF. The chain joins TRBV5-1 to TRBJ2-3; 9 bases map to TRBD2. Germline V gene data show CDR1 as SGHRS and CDR2 as YFSETQ. With V trimmed by 4 bases and J by 0 bases, 12 bases remained unmatched. This CDR3 comprises 18 residues.